This T cell receptor beta chain was recovered during a study of blood T cell repertoires in COVID-19. V was cut by 6 bases and J by 6 bases, with 13 bases left in between. CDR3 size: 13 residues. Authors' processing steps: Amplification with reference gene primers provided the estimates of nucleated cell counts. The protocol was immunoSEQ multiplex PCR, while the TCRdb copy is restricted to in-frame clones and leaves out a portion. That table gives V, J and clone size, and the DNA gave D and trimming. Of more than 95,000 clones in the sample, around 74% were seen once. The TCR comes from a man in his fifties or sixties with acute or convalescent COVID-19. The material sequenced was peripheral blood. J is TRBJ2-3 and V is TRBV12-3 or TRBV12-4; D gene uncertain. CDR3 sequence: CASSPGRRDTQYF. The CDR3 DNA reads as TGTGCCAGCAGCCCCGGTAGGCGGGATACGCAGTATTTT.